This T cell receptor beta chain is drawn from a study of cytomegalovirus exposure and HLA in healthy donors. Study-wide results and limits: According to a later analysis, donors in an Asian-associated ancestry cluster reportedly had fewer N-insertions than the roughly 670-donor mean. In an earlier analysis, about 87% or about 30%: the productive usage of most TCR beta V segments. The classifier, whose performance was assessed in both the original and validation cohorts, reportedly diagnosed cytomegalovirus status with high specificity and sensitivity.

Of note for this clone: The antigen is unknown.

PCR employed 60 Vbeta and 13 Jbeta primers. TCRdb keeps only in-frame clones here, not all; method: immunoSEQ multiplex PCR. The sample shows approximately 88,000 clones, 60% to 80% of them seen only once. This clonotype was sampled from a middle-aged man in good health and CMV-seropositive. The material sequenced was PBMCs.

CDR3 region: CASSSTGGSYNEQFF. The CDR3 DNA reads as TGTGCCAGCAGCTCGACAGGGGGCTCCTACAATGAGCAGTTCTTC. The V gene is TRBV7-3, the J gene TRBJ2-1, with 9 bases lining up with TRBD1. V was pared by 4 bases and J by 0 bases, with 1 base of the junction left unmatched. Germline CDR1 is SGHTA and CDR2 is FQGTGA. The CDR3 contains 15 residues.